What follows are 2 T cell receptor beta chains derived from one specimen sequenced in a study of T cells in women clearing cervical HPV infection. Profiling relied on immunoSEQ multiplex PCR, and the TCRdb table lists in-frame clones only, not all of them. The ten most abundant clones cover 20% to 25% of a sample with some 23,000 clones. The specimen was blood buffy coat. Receptor source: a woman aged 18 to 75 with a cervical HPV16 infection that either progressed to CIN3+ or cleared (not recorded which).

With respect to this clone: The read ends 3 residues early relative to the CDR3; the germline J gene fills the gap. The chain recombines TRBV6-1 with TRBJ2-7, with D perhaps being TRBD1 or TRBD2 (5 bases each). V lost 4 bases to trimming and J lost 0 bases, with 13 bases between them. This CDR3 has 15 amino acids. CDR1 and CDR2 (germline): MNHNS, SASEGT. The CDR3 sequence is CASSVSGSNSYEQYF. The part of the CDR3 DNA that was read is TGTGCCAGCAGTGTTTCAGGGAGCAACTCCTACGAG.

Points on this clone: The read ends 3 residues shy of where the CDR3 ends; the end is completed using the germline J gene. The rearrangement links TRBV7-9 to TRBJ1-3; D gene unclear. Trimming removed 1 base from V and 2 bases from J, with 6 bases in between. The germline V gene has CDR1 SEHNR and CDR2 FQNEAQ (reference sequence). The CDR3 extends over 14 amino acids. The CDR3: CASSLEVAGNTIYF. The CDR3 bases that were read are TGTGCCAGCAGCTTAGAGGTGGCTGGAAACACC.